This T cell receptor (beta chain) was profiled in a study of blood T cell repertoires in COVID-19. Background on the study: In each case, the material was cDNA or gDNA derived from T cells, B-cell-depleted T cells, or PBMCs.

Germline CDR1 and CDR2: SGHVS and FQNEAQ. The CDR3 covers 15 residues. V lost 4 bases, J lost 1 base, and 7 bases stayed unmatched. Under the authors' procedure: By means of reference gene primer amplification, nucleated cell counts were estimated. Libraries were prepared by immunoSEQ multiplex PCR; TCRdb keeps only in-frame clonotypes and omits some of them. V, J and clone size are those of that table, while D and trimming were read from the DNA. The table has over 200,000 clones, roughly 80% seen once. The V and J genes are TRBV7-8 and TRBJ2-7, with 7 bases fitting TRBD1. The sequencing sample was made of peripheral blood. The clonotype comes from a human donor in a cohort sampled during active COVID-19. CDR3 sequence (DNA): TGTGCCAGCAGCTCGAAGGGGACAGTTTCCTACGAGCAGTACTTC. Translating gives CASSSKGTVSYEQYF.